The clone carrying this TCR beta chain was detected once. Measured with immunoSEQ multiplex PCR; TCRdb has only the in-frame clones, and not every one. The profile shows about 91,000 clones, more than 75% of them singletons. These data belong to a study of OX40 agonist ivuxolimab in advanced cancers. Study-wide background: The dose-escalation group included hepatocellular carcinoma, melanoma, renal cell carcinoma and head and neck cancer. Eligibility rules accepted prior anti-PD-1, anti-PD-L1 or anti-CTLA-4 therapy, and around 43% had some. Cohort: more than 75% men, mean age around 60, aged about 23 to 79.

It was autoimmune disease history or systemic immunosuppression that excluded patients. The CDR3 runs 15 residues. Per germline, CDR1 MNHEY and CDR2 SVGAGI. Trimming at V came to 0 bases and at J to 7 bases, leaving 4 bases not matched to a gene. This sequence joins TRBV6-5 and TRBJ1-4; 8 bases match TRBD1. This sequence originates from an adult with an advanced solid tumor such as melanoma, head and neck, liver or kidney cancer. The specimen comprised CD4+ or CD8+ T cells sorted from blood, sampled in a trial of the OX40 agonist ivuxolimab. The CDR3 coding sequence is TGTGCCAGCAGTTACTCGACAGGGGAGAGTGAAAAACTGTTTTTT. Translation: CASSYSTGESEKLFF.